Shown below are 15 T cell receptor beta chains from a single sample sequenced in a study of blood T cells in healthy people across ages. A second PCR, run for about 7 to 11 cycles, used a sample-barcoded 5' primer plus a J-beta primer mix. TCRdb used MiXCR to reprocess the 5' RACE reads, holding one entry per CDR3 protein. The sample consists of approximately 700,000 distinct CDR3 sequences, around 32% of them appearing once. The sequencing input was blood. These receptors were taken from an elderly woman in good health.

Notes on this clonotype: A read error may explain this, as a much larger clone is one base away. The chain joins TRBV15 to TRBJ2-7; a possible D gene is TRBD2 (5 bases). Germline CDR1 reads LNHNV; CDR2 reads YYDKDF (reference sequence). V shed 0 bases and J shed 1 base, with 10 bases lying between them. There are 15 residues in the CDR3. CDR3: CATSRDGDWSYEQYF. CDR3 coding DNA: TGTGCCACCAGCAGAGACGGGGATTGGTCCTACGAGCAGTACTTC.

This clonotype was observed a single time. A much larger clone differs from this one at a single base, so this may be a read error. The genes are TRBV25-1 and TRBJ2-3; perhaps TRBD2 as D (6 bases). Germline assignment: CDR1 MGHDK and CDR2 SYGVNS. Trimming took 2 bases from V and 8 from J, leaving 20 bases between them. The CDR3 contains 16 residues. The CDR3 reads CASSEPGLTAGGTQYF. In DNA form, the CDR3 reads TGTGCCAGCAGTGAACCAGGGCTTACAGCGGGTGGTACGCAGTATTTT.

DNA for the CDR3: TGTGCCTGGAGTGTTCCTGCCTGGGACAGGGGTCTCTCTGGGGCCAACGTCCTGACTTTC. The encoded protein is CAWSVPAWDRGLSGANVLTF. The V gene is TRBV30, the J gene TRBJ2-6; 10 nucleotides match TRBD1. This CDR3 region has 20 residues. CDR1 GTSNPN and CDR2 SVGIG come from the germline V gene (reference sequence). The trim removed 0 bases at V and 0 bases at J, leaving 11 bases unmatched.

DNA for the CDR3: TGTGCCAGCAGCTCTAGATTCTACGAGCAGTACTTC. Translation: CASSSRFYEQYF. The chain employs TRBV11-2 and TRBJ2-5; D unclear. The end of the DNA is better explained by TRBJ2-7, so the J call may be wrong. The CDR3 consists of 12 residues. Germline V gives CDR1 SGHAT, CDR2 FQNNGV.

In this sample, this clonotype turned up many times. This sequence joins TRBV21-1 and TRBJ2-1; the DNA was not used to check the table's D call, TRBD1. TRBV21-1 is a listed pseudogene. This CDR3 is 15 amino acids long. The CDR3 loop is CASTPWRTKDNEQFF. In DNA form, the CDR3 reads TGTGCCAGCACTCCTTGGAGGACAAAAGACAATGAGCAGTTCTTC.

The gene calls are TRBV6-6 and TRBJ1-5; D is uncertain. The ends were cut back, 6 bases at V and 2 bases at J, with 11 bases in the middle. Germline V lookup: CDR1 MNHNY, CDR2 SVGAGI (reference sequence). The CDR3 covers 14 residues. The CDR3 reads CASRVGSGNQPQHF. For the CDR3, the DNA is TGTGCCAGCAGGGTGGGTTCAGGCAATCAGCCCCAGCATTTT.

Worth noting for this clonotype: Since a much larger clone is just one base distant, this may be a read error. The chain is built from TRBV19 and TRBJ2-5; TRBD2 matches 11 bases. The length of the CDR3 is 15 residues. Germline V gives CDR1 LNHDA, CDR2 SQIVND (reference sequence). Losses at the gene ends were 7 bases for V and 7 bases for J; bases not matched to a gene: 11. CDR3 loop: CASKASGGWGGTQYF. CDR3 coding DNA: TGTGCCAGTAAGGCTAGCGGGGGGTGGGGCGGGACCCAGTACTTC. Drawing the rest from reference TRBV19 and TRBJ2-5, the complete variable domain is DGGITQSPKYLFRKEGQNVTLSCEQNLNHDAMYWYRQDPGQGLRLIYYSQIVNDFQKGDIAEGYSVSREKKESFPLTVTSAQKNPTAFYLCASKASGGWGGTQYFGPGTRLLVL.

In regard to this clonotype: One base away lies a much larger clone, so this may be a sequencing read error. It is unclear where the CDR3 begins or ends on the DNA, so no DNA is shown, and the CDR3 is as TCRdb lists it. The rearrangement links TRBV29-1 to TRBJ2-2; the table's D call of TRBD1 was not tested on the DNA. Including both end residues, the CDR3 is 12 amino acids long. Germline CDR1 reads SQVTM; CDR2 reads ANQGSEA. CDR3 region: CSVGQGIGEPFF.

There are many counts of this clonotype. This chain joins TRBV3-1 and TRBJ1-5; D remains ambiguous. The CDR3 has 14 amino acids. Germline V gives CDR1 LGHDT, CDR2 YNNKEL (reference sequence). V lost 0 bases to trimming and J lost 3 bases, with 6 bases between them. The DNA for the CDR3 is TGTGCCAGCAGCCAAGATTCGCACAATCAGCCCCAGCATTTT. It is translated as CASSQDSHNQPQHF.

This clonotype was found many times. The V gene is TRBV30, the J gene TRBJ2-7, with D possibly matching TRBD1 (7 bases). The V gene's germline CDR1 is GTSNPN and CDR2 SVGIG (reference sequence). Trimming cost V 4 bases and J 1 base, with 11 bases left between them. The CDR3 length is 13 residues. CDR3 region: CAWTGDRSYEQYF. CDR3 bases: TGTGCCTGGACGGGGGACAGATCCTACGAGCAGTACTTC.

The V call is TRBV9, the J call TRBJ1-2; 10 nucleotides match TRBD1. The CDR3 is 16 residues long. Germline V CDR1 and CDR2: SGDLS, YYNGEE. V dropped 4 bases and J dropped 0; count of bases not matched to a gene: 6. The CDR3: CASSPTGGLANYGYTF. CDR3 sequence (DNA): TGTGCCAGCAGCCCGACAGGGGGCCTTGCTAACTATGGCTACACCTTC.

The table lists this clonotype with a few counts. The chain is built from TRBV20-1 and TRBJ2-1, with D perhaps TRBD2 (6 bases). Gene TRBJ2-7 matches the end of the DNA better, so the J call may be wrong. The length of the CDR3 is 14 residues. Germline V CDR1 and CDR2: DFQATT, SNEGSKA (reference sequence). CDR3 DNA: TGCAGTGCTAGAGAACTAGCCTCCTACAATGAGCAGTACTTC. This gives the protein CSARELASYNEQYF.

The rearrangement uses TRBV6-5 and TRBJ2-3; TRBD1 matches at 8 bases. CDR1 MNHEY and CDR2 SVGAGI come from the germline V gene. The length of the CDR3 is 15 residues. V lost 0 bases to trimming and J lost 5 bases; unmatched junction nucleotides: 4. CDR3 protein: CASSYSRGRGDTQYF. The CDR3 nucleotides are TGTGCCAGCAGTTACTCCAGGGGGCGGGGAGATACGCAGTATTTT.

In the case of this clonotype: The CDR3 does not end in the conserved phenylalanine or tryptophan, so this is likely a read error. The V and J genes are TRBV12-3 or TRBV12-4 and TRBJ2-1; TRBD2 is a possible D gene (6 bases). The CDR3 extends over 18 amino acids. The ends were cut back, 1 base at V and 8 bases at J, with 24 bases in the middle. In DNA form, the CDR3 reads TGTGCCAGCAGTTTAGTTTCCGGAGGCGGCGGGGTTTCGGATGAGCAGTTCGTC. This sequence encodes CASSLVSGGGGVSDEQFV.

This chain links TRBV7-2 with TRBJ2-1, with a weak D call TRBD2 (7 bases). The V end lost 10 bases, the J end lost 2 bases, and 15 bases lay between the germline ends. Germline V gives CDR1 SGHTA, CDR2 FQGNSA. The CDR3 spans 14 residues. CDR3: CAIRRGGPYNEQFF. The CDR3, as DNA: TGTGCCATCCGGAGGGGGGGCCCCTACAATGAGCAGTTCTTC.